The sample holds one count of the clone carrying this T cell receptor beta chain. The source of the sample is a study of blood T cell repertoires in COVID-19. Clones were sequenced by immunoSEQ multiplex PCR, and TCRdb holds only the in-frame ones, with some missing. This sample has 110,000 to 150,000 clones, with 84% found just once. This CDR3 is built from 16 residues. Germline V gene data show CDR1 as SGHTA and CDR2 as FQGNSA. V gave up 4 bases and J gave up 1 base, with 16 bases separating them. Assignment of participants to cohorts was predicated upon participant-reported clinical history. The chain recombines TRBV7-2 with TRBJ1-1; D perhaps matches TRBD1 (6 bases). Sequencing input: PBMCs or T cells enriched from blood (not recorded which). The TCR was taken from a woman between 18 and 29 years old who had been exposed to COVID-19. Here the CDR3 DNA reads TGTGCCAGCAGCTACGATGTAGACAGGAGGAACACTGAAGCTTTCTTT. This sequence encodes CASSYDVDRRNTEAFF.